Below are 31 T cell receptor beta chains sequenced from a single sample in a study of shared clonotypes between healthy human individuals. TCRdb's table, derived via immunoSEQ multiplex PCR, lists solely in-frame clones and lacks some. The sample has about 320,000 clones, over 75% seen once; the top ten hold roughly 16%. The specimen sequenced was memory CD8+ T cells sorted from blood. Subset here: CD45RO+ cells pooled with CCR7-negative TemRA cells. The receptors stem from a man between 18 and 29 years old in good health.

V gene TRBV5-1 combines with J gene TRBJ2-7; D may be TRBD1 or TRBD2 (6 bases each). Germline loops: CDR1 SGHRS, CDR2 YFSETQ. V was clipped by 0 bases and J by 0 bases, with 13 bases between them. The CDR3 extends over 16 amino acids. The CDR3 loop is CASSLDWGAPSYEQYF. CDR3 nucleotides: TGCGCCAGCAGCTTGGACTGGGGGGCCCCCTCCTACGAGCAGTACTTC.

This rearrangement joins TRBV1 to TRBJ2-3; TRBD2, the D gene given by the table, was not confirmed from the DNA. TRBV1 has pseudogene status. The CDR3 contains 16 residues. Here the CDR3 reads CTSSRAASGSTDTQYF. The CDR3 coding sequence is TGCACCAGCAGTCGGGCGGCTAGCGGGTCCACAGATACGCAGTATTTT.

The V gene is TRBV10-1, the J gene TRBJ2-5; 8 bases agree with TRBD2. Germline lookup yields CDR1 WNHNN and CDR2 SYGVQD (reference sequence). The CDR3 consists of 16 residues. V dropped 0 bases and J dropped 0; count of bases not matched to a gene: 3. DNA of the CDR3: TGCGCCAGCAGTGAGTCCGGGCGGGAGGACCAAGAGACCCAGTACTTC. Translating gives CASSESGREDQETQYF.

V is TRBV5-6 and J is TRBJ2-5; 9 bases line up with TRBD1. The V segment lost 0 bases and the J segment 5 bases; nucleotides outside the gene matches: 2. Germline assignment: CDR1 SGHDT and CDR2 YYEEEE. CDR3 length: 14 amino acids. In DNA form, the CDR3 reads TGTGCCAGCAGCTTGGGACAGGGGGTTGAGACCCAGTACTTC. This encodes CASSLGQGVETQYF.

V and J are TRBV4-1 and TRBJ1-6; no firm D call. This CDR3 contains 17 residues. The germline V gene encodes CDR1 MGHRA and CDR2 YSYEKL. Trimming took 1 base from V and 8 from J, leaving 18 bases between them. The CDR3 here is CASSQVFKASPHSPLHF. CDR3 nucleotides: TGCGCCAGCAGCCAAGTATTTAAGGCATCTCCCCATTCACCCCTCCACTTT.

This chain connects TRBV5-6 to TRBJ2-2; tentative D call: TRBD2 (7 bases). CDR1 and CDR2 (germline): SGHDT, YYEEEE. The CDR3 contains 14 residues. The germline V and J ends were trimmed by 2 bases and 7 bases, with 12 bases remaining between them. CDR3 nucleotide sequence: TGTGCCAGCAGCTTCCGGGGGGCAGGCGGGGAGCTGTTTTTT. Its protein is CASSFRGAGGELFF. The variable domain in full, completed from reference TRBV5-6 and TRBJ2-2, reads DAGVTQSPTHLIKTRGQQVTLRCSPKSGHDTVSWYQQALGQGPQFIFQYYEEEERQRGNFPDRFSGHQFPNYSSELNVNALLLGDSALYLCASSFRGAGGELFFGEGSRLTVL.

This clone was detected once. The chain employs TRBV2 and TRBJ2-7; 12 nucleotides agree with TRBD2. Trimming removed 2 bases from V and 7 bases from J; junction bases left unmatched: 12. The CDR3 is 17 amino acids. Per the germline V gene, CDR1 is SNHLY and CDR2 is FYNNEI. The CDR3: CASSERLAGGQGGEQYF. DNA of the CDR3: TGTGCCAGCAGTGAAAGGCTAGCGGGAGGGCAAGGGGGTGAGCAGTACTTC.

V and J are TRBV21-1 and TRBJ2-7; the D call TRBD1 from the table was never checked on the DNA. TRBV21-1 is annotated as a pseudogene. The CDR3 length is 14 residues. CDR3 amino acids: CAMTIGRPSYEQYF. CDR3 in DNA: TGTGCCATGACCATTGGCAGGCCCTCCTACGAGCAGTACTTC.

The genes are TRBV7-3 and TRBJ2-2, with TRBD1 matching 8 bases. Germline loops: CDR1 SGHTA, CDR2 FQGTGA. J gave up 10 bases and V 3 bases, and 7 bases lay outside the gene matches. The CDR3 runs 14 residues. The chain's CDR3 is CASSFWTGSEELFF. CDR3 nucleotide sequence: TGTGCCAGCAGCTTCTGGACAGGGTCGGAGGAGCTGTTTTTT. Full variable domain (rest looked up from reference TRBV7-3 and TRBJ2-2): GAGVSQTPSNKVTEKGKYVELRCDPISGHTALYWYRQSLGQGPEFLIYFQGTGAADDSGLPNDRFFAVRPEGSVSTLKIQRTERGDSAVYLCASSFWTGSEELFFGEGSRLTVL.

V and J are TRBV4-1 and TRBJ2-7; 10 bases align to TRBD2. This CDR3 spans 18 amino acids. The junction had 11 bases not matched to a gene; V was cut back by 0 bases and J by 3 bases. Per germline, CDR1 MGHRA and CDR2 YSYEKL. As DNA, the CDR3 is TGCGCCAGCAGCCAAGACCGGACTAGCGGAATTCCGCTCTACGAGCAGTACTTC. As protein: CASSQDRTSGIPLYEQYF.

V and J are TRBV4-2 and TRBJ1-6; no firm D call. This CDR3 has 16 residues. Germline CDR1 is LGHNA and CDR2 is YNFKEQ. V was shortened by 1 base and J by 0 bases, with 7 bases between the two germline ends. The CDR3 nucleotides read TGTGCCAGCAGCCAAGTCGGTGGCTCCTATAATTCACCCCTCCACTTT. Translating gives CASSQVGGSYNSPLHF.

The genes are TRBV27 and TRBJ2-1; no clear D. This CDR3 spans 15 amino acids. Germline V gene sequence: CDR1 MNHEY, CDR2 SMNVEV (reference sequence). The V gene lost 3 bases and the J gene lost 0 bases, with 9 bases spanning the gap. CDR3 in amino acids: CASSFHQGSYNEQFF. CDR3 DNA sequence: TGTGCCAGCAGTTTCCACCAAGGCTCCTACAATGAGCAGTTCTTC.

This sequence joins TRBV6-6 and TRBJ1-5; D gene ambiguous. The CDR3 totals 12 residues. Germline V gene lookup returns CDR1 MNHNY and CDR2 SVGAGI (reference sequence). Trimming took off 3 bases at V and 5 bases at J, with 5 bases between the two ends. The CDR3 is CASSYGDQPQHF. The DNA of the CDR3 is TGTGCCAGCAGTTATGGTGATCAGCCCCAGCATTTT.

J is TRBJ1-2 and V is TRBV6-5; D ambiguous. Germline V gene lookup returns CDR1 MNHEY and CDR2 SVGAGI. This CDR3 has 13 amino acids. V lost 10 bases, J lost 7 bases, and 19 bases lay in between. For the CDR3, the DNA is TGTGCCATCAGCGTCGGGCCGCCGCGTGGCTACACCTTC. Its protein product is CAISVGPPRGYTF.

For this clone: Since no conserved phenylalanine or tryptophan closes the CDR3, a read error is the likely cause. No DNA is shown, since the ends of the CDR3 on it are uncertain; the CDR3 is the one TCRdb lists. This chain connects TRBV6-1 to TRBJ1-1; TRBD1, as called in the table, went unchecked against the DNA. The CDR3 is 11 residues long, counting both termini. Germline loops: CDR1 MNHNS, CDR2 SASEGT. The CDR3 sequence is CASSEATDTMV.

Remarks on this clone: A far larger clone is one base from this, pointing to a likely read error. The chain has TRBV11-3 and TRBJ1-1; maybe TRBD1 (5 bases). The CDR3 sequence is 13 residues long. The germline V gene has CDR1 SGHNT and CDR2 YENEEA. V was trimmed by 4 bases and J by 2 bases, leaving 8 bases between them. The DNA for the CDR3 is TGTGCCAGCAGCTGGGGGGTTAACACTGAAGCTTTCTTT. Amino acid sequence: CASSWGVNTEAFF.

The rearrangement uses TRBV7-9 and TRBJ1-1; the D is unclear. CDR1 SEHNR and CDR2 FQNEAQ come from the germline V gene (reference sequence). Between the trimmed V and J ends, which lost 4 bases and 0 bases, there was a span of 12 bases. The CDR3 sequence is 15 residues long. This chain's CDR3 is CASSSSGSMNTEAFF. Written as DNA, the CDR3 is TGTGCCAGCAGCTCATCCGGGTCCATGAACACTGAAGCTTTCTTT.

The chain is built from TRBV11-3 and TRBJ2-1; TRBD1 might be the D (6 bases). Trimming shortened V by 0 bases and J by 5 bases, and 8 bases separated the two germline ends. Looked up from germline, CDR1 is SGHNT and CDR2 is YENEEA. The CDR3 loop spans 14 amino acids. Written as DNA, the CDR3 is TGTGCCAGCAGCTTAGAAAACAGGGACAATGAGCAGTTCTTC. It yields the protein CASSLENRDNEQFF.

V and J are TRBV2 and TRBJ2-4, with a tentative D call TRBD2 (5 bases). Germline CDR1 is SNHLY and CDR2 is FYNNEI. The CDR3 length is 18 residues. The V end lost 1 base, the J end lost 2 bases, and 18 bases lay between the germline ends. CDR3 region: CASSEGIRGLAPKNIQYF. DNA for the CDR3: TGTGCCAGCAGTGAAGGCATCCGGGGATTGGCCCCCAAAAACATTCAGTACTTC.

Only a few counts were recorded for this clone. The DNA of the CDR3 is TGTGCCAGCAGCTTAGCCAGGGTCTACGAGCAGTACTTC. Encoded protein: CASSLARVYEQYF. The chain employs TRBV11-2 and TRBJ2-7, with D possibly TRBD1 on 5 matching bases. V dropped 1 base and J dropped 3 bases, with 7 bases sitting between them. CDR1 is SGHAT, CDR2 FQNNGV, per germline. The CDR3 is 13 amino acids.

The chain employs TRBV6-1 and TRBJ2-1; 7 bases agree with TRBD1. Losses at the gene ends were 0 bases for V and 4 bases for J; bases not matched to a gene: 9. CDR1 is MNHNS and CDR2 is SASEGT in the germline V gene. The CDR3 runs to 17 residues. This CDR3 is CASSEAVGQAIYNEQFF. The DNA for the CDR3 is TGTGCCAGCAGTGAAGCCGTCGGACAGGCGATTTACAATGAGCAGTTCTTC.

The chain carries TRBV4-1 and TRBJ2-2; possible D gene TRBD2, 5 bases. V was shortened by 7 bases and J by 0 bases, with 12 bases between the two germline ends. The germline V gene encodes CDR1 MGHRA and CDR2 YSYEKL. The CDR3 sequence is 15 residues long. The CDR3, as DNA: TGCGCCAGCAACCCTCTAGCCTCGAACACCGGGGAGCTGTTTTTT. Residues: CASNPLASNTGELFF.

The V call is TRBV15, the J call TRBJ2-7, with D unresolved. The CDR3 has 13 amino acids. Trimming removed 8 bases from V and 1 base from J, with 12 bases in between. The germline gives CDR1 LNHNV, CDR2 YYDKDF (reference sequence). CDR3 protein: CATPVTPSYEQYF. The CDR3 region has the DNA TGTGCCACCCCAGTGACACCTTCCTACGAGCAGTACTTC.

The V gene is TRBV5-6, the J gene TRBJ2-2, with 7 bases identical to TRBD1. There are 13 residues in the CDR3. Germline CDR1 SGHDT, CDR2 YYEEEE. V was pared by 7 bases and J by 2 bases, with 2 bases of the junction left unmatched. The CDR3 bases are TGTGCCAGCTCAGGGGGAAACACCGGGGAGCTGTTTTTT. This gives the protein CASSGGNTGELFF.

The CDR3 here is CASSQGPLGQYF. The CDR3 DNA follows: TGCGCCAGCAGCCAAGGCCCTCTCGGGCAGTACTTC. The V gene is TRBV4-1, the J gene TRBJ2-7; no clear D gene. V lost 1 base to trimming and J lost 9 bases, with 10 bases between them. CDR1 is MGHRA, CDR2 YSYEKL, per germline. This CDR3 comprises 12 residues.

The V and J genes are TRBV4-2 and TRBJ2-7, with 12 bases fitting TRBD2. The CDR3 consists of 15 residues. V gave up 6 bases and J gave up 1 base; unmatched junction bases: 4. CDR1 LGHNA and CDR2 YNFKEQ come from the germline V gene. This chain's CDR3 is CASRFTSGGSYEQYF. Written as DNA, the CDR3 is TGTGCCAGCAGATTTACTAGCGGGGGGTCCTACGAGCAGTACTTC.

About this clone itself: Other DNA sequences from this sample encode an identical CDR3 as well. The J gene is TRBJ2-7, the V gene TRBV2, with D perhaps assigned TRBD1 or TRBD2 (5 bases each). The CDR3 has 13 amino acids. The ends were cut back, 4 bases at V and 0 bases at J, with 7 bases in the middle. Germline-derived CDR1 and CDR2 are SNHLY and FYNNEI. CDR3 loop: CASSGGNSYEQYF. The CDR3 nucleotides are TGTGCCAGCAGTGGGGGGAACTCCTACGAGCAGTACTTC.

The chain combines TRBV5-6 with TRBJ2-1; D not resolved. CDR3 length equals 12 residues. Germline lookup yields CDR1 SGHDT and CDR2 YYEEEE. V was pared by 5 bases and J by 7 bases, with 10 bases between. CDR3 sequence: CASSWVPNEQFF. The CDR3 bases are TGTGCCAGCAGTTGGGTCCCAAATGAGCAGTTCTTC.

V is TRBV5-4 and J is TRBJ1-1, with D perhaps matching TRBD1 (6 bases). The V end was cut by 5 bases, the J end by 6 bases, with 20 bases between. This CDR3 is 15 amino acids long. The germline gives CDR1 SGHNT, CDR2 YYREEE (reference sequence). DNA of the CDR3: TGTGCCAGCAGTCAAGGCTGGGGGCGGAGGGCTGAAGCTTTCTTT. It translates to CASSQGWGRRAEAFF.

The V call is TRBV7-9, the J call TRBJ2-2; D is undetermined. V dropped 1 base and J dropped 6 bases, with 6 bases sitting between them. This CDR3 comprises 13 residues. CDR1 and CDR2 from the germline V gene are SEHNR and FQNEAQ (reference sequence). In DNA form, the CDR3 reads TGTGCCAGCAGCTTAGAGGGTTCCGGGGAGCTGTTTTTT. It is translated as CASSLEGSGELFF.

The V gene is TRBV28, the J gene TRBJ1-2; 11 bases are a match to TRBD1. Trimming removed 6 bases from V and 4 bases from J; junction bases left unmatched: 7. This CDR3 has 15 residues. Germline lookup yields CDR1 MDHEN and CDR2 SYDVKM. The CDR3 DNA follows: TGTGCCAGCAGGCAAGGGACAGGGGGGATCTATGGCTACACCTTC. Encoded protein: CASRQGTGGIYGYTF.